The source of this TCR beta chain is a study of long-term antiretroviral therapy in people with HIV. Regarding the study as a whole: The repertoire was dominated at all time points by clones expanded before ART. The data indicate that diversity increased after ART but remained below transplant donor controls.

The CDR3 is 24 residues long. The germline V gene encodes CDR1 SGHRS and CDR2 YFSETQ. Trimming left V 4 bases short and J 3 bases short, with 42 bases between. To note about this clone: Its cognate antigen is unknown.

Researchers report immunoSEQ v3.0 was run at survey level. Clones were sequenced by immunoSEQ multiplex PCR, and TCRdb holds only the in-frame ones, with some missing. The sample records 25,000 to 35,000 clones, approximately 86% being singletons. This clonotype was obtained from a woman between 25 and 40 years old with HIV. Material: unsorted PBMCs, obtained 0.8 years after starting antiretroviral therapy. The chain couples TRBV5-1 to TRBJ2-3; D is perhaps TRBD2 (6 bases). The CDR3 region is CASSPTPTDKSTFVSTAGTDTQYF. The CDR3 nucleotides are TGCGCCAGCAGCCCTACTCCGACAGACAAATCGACCTTTGTTTCCACCGCGGGGACAGATACGCAGTATTTT.